Sequencing of this TCR beta chain was carried out in a study of identifying expanded T cells in peripheral blood. Notes on the study in general: Clone count variance between roughly two-week samples rose with total template count. Differentially abundant clones: 1 to 1.5 between replicates, around 16 at two to three weeks, 19 to 20 at four.

Healthy donors had no documented immune events, such as infections, while sampled. Profiled with immunoSEQ multiplex PCR; TCRdb holds only in-frame clones, not every one. The sample includes 80,000 to 95,000 clones, more than 70% of them seen just once. The V and J ends lost 5 bases and 5 bases, in that order; junction bases with no gene match: 6. CDR1 and CDR2 from the germline V gene are WSHSY and SAAADI. CDR3 size: 15 residues. Points on this clone: Its specificity is unknown.

The TCR originated in a person between 18 and 70 years old in good health. The sample was blood. The rearrangement links TRBV10-2 to TRBJ2-1; 10 bases agree with TRBD2. CDR3 loop: CASSNLLAGNNEQFF. The CDR3 bases are TGCGCCAGCAGTAACCTACTAGCGGGGAACAATGAGCAGTTCTTC.